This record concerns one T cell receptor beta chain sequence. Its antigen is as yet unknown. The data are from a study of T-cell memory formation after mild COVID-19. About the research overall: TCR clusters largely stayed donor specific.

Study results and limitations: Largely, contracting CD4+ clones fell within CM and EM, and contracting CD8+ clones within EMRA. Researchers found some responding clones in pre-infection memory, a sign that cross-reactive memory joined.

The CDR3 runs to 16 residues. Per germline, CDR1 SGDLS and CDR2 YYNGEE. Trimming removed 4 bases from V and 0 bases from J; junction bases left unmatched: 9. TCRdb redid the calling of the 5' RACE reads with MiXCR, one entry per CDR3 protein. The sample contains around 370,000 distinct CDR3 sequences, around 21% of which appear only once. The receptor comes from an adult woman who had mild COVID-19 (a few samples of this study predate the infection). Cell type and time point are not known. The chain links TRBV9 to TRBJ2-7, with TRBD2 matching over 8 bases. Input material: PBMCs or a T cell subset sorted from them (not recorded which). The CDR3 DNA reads TGTGCCAGCAGCCAAGCCCTAGCGGGTACCTCCTACGAGCAGTACTTC. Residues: CASSQALAGTSYEQYF.